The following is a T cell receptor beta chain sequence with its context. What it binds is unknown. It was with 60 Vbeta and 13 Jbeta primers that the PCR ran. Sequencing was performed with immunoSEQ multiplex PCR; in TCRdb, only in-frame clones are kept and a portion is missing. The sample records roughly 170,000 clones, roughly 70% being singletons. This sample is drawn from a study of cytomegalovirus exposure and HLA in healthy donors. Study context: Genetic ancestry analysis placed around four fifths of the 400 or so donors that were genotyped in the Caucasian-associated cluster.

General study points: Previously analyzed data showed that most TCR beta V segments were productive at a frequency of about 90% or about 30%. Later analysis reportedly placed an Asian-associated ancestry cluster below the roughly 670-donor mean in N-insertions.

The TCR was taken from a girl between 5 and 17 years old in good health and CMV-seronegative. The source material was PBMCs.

In DNA, the CDR3 is TGTGCCAGCAGCTTAGTTGGCAGGGAAGGTGAAGCTTTCTTT. Protein: CASSLVGREGEAFF. The J gene is TRBJ1-1, the V gene TRBV7-9; tentatively, D is TRBD1 (5 bases). Germline CDR1 reads SEHNR; CDR2 reads FQNEAQ (reference sequence). The CDR3 loop spans 14 amino acids. Trimming pared 1 base from V and 7 bases from J, leaving 13 bases between.